A single sample is the source of the 25 T cell receptor beta chains below, sequenced in a study of blood T cell repertoires in COVID-19. Repertoires were generated with immunoSEQ multiplex PCR, while TCRdb's copy carries only in-frame clones and drops some. The sample carries a few hundred thousand clones, about 79% recorded once. Material: PBMCs or T cells enriched from blood (not recorded which). These receptor sequences come from a woman aged 60-75 years who had recovered from COVID-19.

The rearrangement links TRBV9 to TRBJ2-3, with TRBD2 identical over 9 bases. The germline gives CDR1 SGDLS, CDR2 YYNGEE. Trimming took 3 bases from V and 0 from J; bases not matched to a gene: 2. The CDR3 has 15 residues. The CDR3 protein is CASSASGGSTDTQYF. The CDR3 DNA is TGTGCCAGCAGCGCCAGCGGGGGGAGCACAGATACGCAGTATTTT.

This chain uses TRBV15 with TRBJ2-7; 7 bases fit TRBD2. In germline, CDR1 is LNHNV, CDR2 YYDKDF (reference sequence). CDR3 size: 14 residues. V lost 5 bases and J lost 3; bases outside the gene matches: 7. The CDR3 region is CATSVRGTSYEQYF. For the CDR3, the DNA is TGTGCCACCAGCGTGCGGGGGACCAGCTACGAGCAGTACTTC.

This chain uses TRBV12-3 or TRBV12-4 with TRBJ2-1; D might be TRBD2 (6 bases). Trimming left V 11 bases short and J 6 bases short, with 11 bases between. This CDR3 is 11 amino acids long. The CDR3 spells CASGRGNEQFF. The CDR3 nucleotides are TGTGCCTCGGGGCGGGGCAATGAGCAGTTCTTC.

The sample holds a few counts of this clone. V gene TRBV3-1 (or the pseudogene TRBV3-2) combines with J gene TRBJ2-2; D unresolved. The ends were cut back, 6 bases at V and 2 bases at J, with 4 bases in the middle. The CDR3 runs 12 residues. Germline CDR1 and CDR2: LGHDT and YNNKEL (reference sequence). In DNA, the CDR3 is TGTGCCAGCAGTCGTAACACCGGGGAGCTGTTTTTT. Residues: CASSRNTGELFF.

As for this clone: This sample includes further DNA sequences coding for the same CDR3. V and J are TRBV20-1 and TRBJ2-7; tentatively, D is TRBD1 (5 bases). Per germline, CDR1 DFQATT and CDR2 SNEGSKA (reference sequence). V lost 1 base and J lost 4, with 5 bases in between. The CDR3 sequence is 11 residues long. The CDR3 region has the DNA TGCAGTGCTAGAGCAGGGTACGAGCAGTACTTC. Residues: CSARAGYEQYF.

The CDR3 region is CASSLVSGTDTQYF. DNA of the CDR3: TGTGCCAGCAGCTTAGTGTCCGGCACAGATACGCAGTATTTT. The chain has TRBV7-2 and TRBJ2-3; D gene unclear. V was cut by 1 base and J by 1 base, with 6 bases left in between. This CDR3 region has 14 residues. Germline CDR1 SGHTA, CDR2 FQGNSA.

V and J are TRBV10-3 and TRBJ1-1, with 7 bases aligning to TRBD1. CDR3 length: 14 amino acids. V was pared by 2 bases and J by 2 bases, with 2 bases of the junction left unmatched. Germline CDR1 and CDR2: ENHRY and SYGVKD. CDR3 amino acids: CAISETGANTEAFF. In DNA form, the CDR3 reads TGTGCCATCAGTGAGACAGGGGCTAACACTGAAGCTTTCTTT.

The chain is built from TRBV7-3 and TRBJ1-3; TRBD1 aligns across 10 bases. Germline CDR1 SGHTA, CDR2 FQGTGA. This CDR3 comprises 16 residues. The trim removed 5 bases at V and 3 bases at J, leaving 7 bases unmatched. CDR3 coding DNA: TGTGCCAGCAGCATGTCCGGGACAGGGGTTGGAAACACCATATATTTT. Amino acids: CASSMSGTGVGNTIYF.

Only one count was recorded for this clone. CDR3 sequence: CASSLGGAGNTIYF. CDR3 coding DNA: TGCGCCAGCAGCTTGGGGGGAGCGGGAAACACCATATATTTT. This chain links TRBV5-1 with TRBJ1-3; no clear D gene. V was cut by 0 bases and J by 4 bases, with 8 bases left in between. In germline, CDR1 is SGHRS, CDR2 YFSETQ. The CDR3 contains 14 residues.

The chain carries TRBV5-6 and TRBJ1-3, with 10 nucleotides matching TRBD1. V shed 5 bases and J 3 bases; nucleotides not matched to a gene: 5. Germline V lookup: CDR1 SGHDT, CDR2 YYEEEE. CDR3 size: 15 residues. CDR3 DNA: TGTGCCAGCAGGGCAGGGACAGGGGTTGGAAACACCATATATTTT. Protein product: CASRAGTGVGNTIYF.

This clone has just one count. The CDR3 bases are TGCGCCAGCAGTGGTACTAGCGGGGGCCACTACAATGAGCAGTTCTTC. Its protein product is CASSGTSGGHYNEQFF. The rearrangement uses TRBV10-1 and TRBJ2-1; 11 bases align to TRBD2. The CDR3 has 16 amino acids. V dropped 4 bases and J dropped 3; count of bases not matched to a gene: 5. The germline V gene encodes CDR1 WNHNN and CDR2 SYGVQD (reference sequence).

The rearrangement uses TRBV2 and TRBJ1-2; the D gene is possibly TRBD1 (6 bases). Germline assignment: CDR1 SNHLY and CDR2 FYNNEI. The CDR3 extends over 13 amino acids. V was trimmed by 2 bases and J by 6 bases, leaving 10 bases between them. CDR3 protein: CASSERTGHGYTF. The CDR3 DNA is TGTGCCAGCAGTGAAAGAACAGGGCATGGCTACACCTTC.

CDR3 nucleotides: TGTGCCAGCACCCCAACCGGGGGCCAAGAGACCCAGTACTTC. Protein sequence: CASTPTGGQETQYF. The chain uses TRBV7-9 and TRBJ2-5; the D gene is possibly TRBD2 (6 bases). Germline V gives CDR1 SEHNR, CDR2 FQNEAQ (reference sequence). The ends were cut back, 7 bases at V and 1 base at J, with 13 bases in the middle. This CDR3 spans 14 amino acids.

This clone occurred a few times. This chain joins TRBV10-1 and TRBJ2-3; 11 bases are shared with TRBD2. The V and J ends lost 8 bases and 6 bases, in that order; junction bases with no gene match: 13. Germline V gene lookup returns CDR1 WNHNN and CDR2 SYGVQD (reference sequence). The CDR3 consists of 16 residues. The CDR3 is CASGETSGIIGDTQYF. CDR3 nucleotide sequence: TGCGCCAGCGGAGAGACTAGCGGGATTATCGGGGATACGCAGTATTTT.

The chain joins TRBV10-1 to TRBJ2-2; 7 bases line up with TRBD1. The CDR3 runs to 15 residues. Germline V gives CDR1 WNHNN, CDR2 SYGVQD (reference sequence). Trimming at V came to 5 bases and at J to 4 bases, leaving 7 bases not matched to a gene. CDR3 in DNA: TGCGCCAGCAGTAGCAAGGGGGCGGTCACCGGGGAGCTGTTTTTT. Amino acid sequence: CASSSKGAVTGELFF.

This clone was counted ten times or more. The chain combines TRBV25-1 with TRBJ2-7; D unclear. V was cut by 3 bases and J by 5 bases, with 5 bases left in between. Germline lookup yields CDR1 MGHDK and CDR2 SYGVNS. This CDR3 comprises 11 residues. In DNA form, the CDR3 reads TGTGCCAGCAGTGATTATGACGAGCAGTACTTC. Translation: CASSDYDEQYF.

The chain joins TRBV9 to TRBJ1-4; D call uncertain. V dropped 4 bases and J dropped 0 bases, with 10 bases sitting between them. There are 15 residues in the CDR3. CDR1 and CDR2 (germline): SGDLS, YYNGEE. CDR3 protein: CASSYSFSTNEKLFF. In nucleotides, the CDR3 is TGTGCCAGCAGCTACAGTTTTTCAACTAATGAAAAACTGTTTTTT.

This chain uses TRBV3-1 (or the pseudogene TRBV3-2) with TRBJ1-5; D perhaps matches TRBD1 (6 bases). V was cut by 4 bases and J by 8 bases, with 21 bases left in between. CDR1 is LGHDT and CDR2 is YNNKEL in the germline V gene (reference sequence). The CDR3 totals 16 residues. DNA of the CDR3: TGTGCCAGCAGCCCCTGGGCGGGGGGCTCCGGAGAGCCCCAGCATTTT. This gives the protein CASSPWAGGSGEPQHF.

This chain joins TRBV5-4 and TRBJ1-2; 7 nucleotides match TRBD1. The J segment lost 7 bases and the V segment lost 0 bases, leaving 6 bases of the junction unmatched. Per germline, CDR1 SGHNT and CDR2 YYREEE (reference sequence). This CDR3 has 14 amino acids. The CDR3 protein is CASSLAGYRGGYTF. CDR3 in DNA: TGTGCCAGCAGCTTGGCGGGTTACAGGGGTGGCTACACCTTC.

The rearrangement joins TRBV15 to TRBJ1-5; D perhaps matches TRBD1 (6 bases). The ends were cut back, 0 bases at V and 3 bases at J, with 9 bases in the middle. Germline assignment: CDR1 LNHNV and CDR2 YYDKDF (reference sequence). This CDR3 contains 15 residues. The CDR3 DNA reads as TGTGCCACCAGCAGAGATAGGACAGACAATCAGCCCCAGCATTTT. As protein: CATSRDRTDNQPQHF.

This clone appeared a single time. The rearrangement uses TRBV5-1 and TRBJ2-2; D is perhaps TRBD2 (6 bases). From germline, CDR1 is SGHRS and CDR2 YFSETQ. This CDR3 spans 16 amino acids. Trimming took off 4 bases at V and 5 bases at J, with 18 bases between the two ends. CDR3 sequence: CASSPREPGGTGELFF. The CDR3 nucleotides are TGCGCCAGCAGCCCCCGGGAGCCTGGAGGGACCGGGGAGCTGTTTTTT.

The rearrangement joins TRBV7-9 to TRBJ1-2; 7 bases fit TRBD1. Per germline, CDR1 SEHNR and CDR2 FQNEAQ (reference sequence). The CDR3 covers 18 residues. Germline trimming cut 4 bases from V and 2 bases from J; bases unmatched to any gene: 16. The CDR3 loop is CASSSPRAAGGPNYGYTF. In DNA form, the CDR3 reads TGTGCCAGCAGCTCCCCACGGGCGGCAGGGGGACCCAACTATGGCTACACCTTC.

This chain connects TRBV7-8 to TRBJ2-3; maybe TRBD2 (5 bases). This CDR3 region has 15 residues. Trimming pared 4 bases from V and 5 bases from J, leaving 16 bases between. Germline assignment: CDR1 SGHVS and CDR2 FQNEAQ. CDR3 nucleotide sequence: TGTGCCAGCAGCTCCGAGGGCAGGATGGGAGATACGCAGTATTTT. It encodes CASSSEGRMGDTQYF.

The V and J genes are TRBV6-5 and TRBJ2-7, with 9 bases that match TRBD1. Trimming cost V 8 bases and J 0 bases; bases outside gene matches: 2. Germline V gives CDR1 MNHEY, CDR2 SVGAGI. The CDR3 consists of 13 residues. The CDR3 region is CASGQGTSYEQYF. CDR3 DNA sequence: TGTGCCAGCGGACAGGGGACCTCCTACGAGCAGTACTTC.

V usage is TRBV4-1 and J usage is TRBJ1-2, with TRBD1 matching over 8 bases. CDR3 size: 18 residues. V shed 0 bases, J shed 4 bases, and the junction held 13 bases outside the gene matches. From germline, CDR1 is MGHRA and CDR2 YSYEKL. The CDR3 region has the DNA TGCGCCAGCAGCCAAGAGTGGCAGATTATACAGGGGGGCTATGGCTACACCTTC. Residues: CASSQEWQIIQGGYGYTF.